This TCR beta chain was recorded in a study of cytomegalovirus exposure and HLA in healthy donors. This PCR relied on a set of 60 Vbeta primers and 13 Jbeta primers. In the authors' methods: The authors later counted 70 million to 80 million unique TCR beta chains, roughly 10 million of them shared. Generated by immunoSEQ multiplex PCR, the TCRdb table keeps only in-frame clones and is missing some. For V, J and clone size, that table is used; D and trimming come from the DNA. This sample yields about 110,000 clones, of which 81% are seen a single time; 2% to 2.5% belongs to the top ten. The sequenced material came from PBMCs. The sequence was collected from a man aged 30-40 years in good health and CMV-seronegative.

The CDR3 sequence: CASNDGPNRDTIYF. CDR3 DNA: TGTGCCAGCAACGACGGTCCTAATCGGGACACCATATATTTT. The V gene is TRBV6-5, the J gene TRBJ1-3; no definite D call. Trimming took off 7 bases at V and 8 bases at J, with 18 bases between the two ends. The CDR3 has 14 amino acids. CDR1 is MNHEY and CDR2 is SVGAGI in the germline V gene.